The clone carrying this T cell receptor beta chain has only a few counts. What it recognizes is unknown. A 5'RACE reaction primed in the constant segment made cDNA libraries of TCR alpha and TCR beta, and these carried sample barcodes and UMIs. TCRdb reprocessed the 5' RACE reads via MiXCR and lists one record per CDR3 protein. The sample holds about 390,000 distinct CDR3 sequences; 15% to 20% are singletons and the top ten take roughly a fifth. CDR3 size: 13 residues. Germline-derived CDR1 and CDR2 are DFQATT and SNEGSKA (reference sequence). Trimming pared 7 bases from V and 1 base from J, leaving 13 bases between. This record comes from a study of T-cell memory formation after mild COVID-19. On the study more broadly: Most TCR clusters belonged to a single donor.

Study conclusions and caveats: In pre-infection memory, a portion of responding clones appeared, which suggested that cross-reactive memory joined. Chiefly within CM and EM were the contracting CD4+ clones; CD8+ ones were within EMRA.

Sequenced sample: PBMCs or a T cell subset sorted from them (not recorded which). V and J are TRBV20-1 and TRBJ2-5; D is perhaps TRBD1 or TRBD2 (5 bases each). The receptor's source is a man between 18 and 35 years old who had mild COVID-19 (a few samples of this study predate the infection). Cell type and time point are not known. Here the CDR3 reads CSVVQDFQETQYF. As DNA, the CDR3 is TGCAGTGTTGTACAGGACTTCCAAGAGACCCAGTACTTC.